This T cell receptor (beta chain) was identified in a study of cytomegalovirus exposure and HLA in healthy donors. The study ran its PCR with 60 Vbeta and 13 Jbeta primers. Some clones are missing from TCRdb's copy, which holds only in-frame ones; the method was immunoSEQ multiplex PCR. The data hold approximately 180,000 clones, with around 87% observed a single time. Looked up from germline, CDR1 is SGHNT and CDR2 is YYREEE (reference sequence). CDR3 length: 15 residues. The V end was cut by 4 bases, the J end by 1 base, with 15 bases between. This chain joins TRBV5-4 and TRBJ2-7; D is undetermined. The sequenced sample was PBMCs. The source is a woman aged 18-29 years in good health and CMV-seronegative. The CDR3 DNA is TGTGCCAGCAGCCCCGAGGAAAGTAGATCCTACGAGCAGTACTTC. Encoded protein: CASSPEESRSYEQYF.